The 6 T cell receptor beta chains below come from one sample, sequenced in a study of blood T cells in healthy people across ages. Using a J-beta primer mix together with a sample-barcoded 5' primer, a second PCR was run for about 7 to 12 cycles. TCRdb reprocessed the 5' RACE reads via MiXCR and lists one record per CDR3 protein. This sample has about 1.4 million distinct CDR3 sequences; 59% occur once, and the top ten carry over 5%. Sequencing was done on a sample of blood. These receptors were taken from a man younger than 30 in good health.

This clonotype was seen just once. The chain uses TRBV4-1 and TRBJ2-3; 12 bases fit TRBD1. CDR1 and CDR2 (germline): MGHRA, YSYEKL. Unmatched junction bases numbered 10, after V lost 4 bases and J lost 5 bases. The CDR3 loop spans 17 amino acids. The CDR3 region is CASSRQPGQGAEDTQYF. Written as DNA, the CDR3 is TGCGCCAGCAGCCGGCAACCGGGACAGGGGGCGGAAGATACGCAGTATTTT.

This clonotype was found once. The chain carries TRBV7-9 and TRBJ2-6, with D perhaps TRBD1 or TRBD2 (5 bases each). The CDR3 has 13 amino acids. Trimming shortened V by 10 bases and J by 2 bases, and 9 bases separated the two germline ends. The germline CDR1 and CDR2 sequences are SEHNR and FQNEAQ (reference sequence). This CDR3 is CAKRGTGANVLTF. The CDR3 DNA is TGTGCCAAGAGGGGAACTGGGGCCAACGTCCTGACTTTC.

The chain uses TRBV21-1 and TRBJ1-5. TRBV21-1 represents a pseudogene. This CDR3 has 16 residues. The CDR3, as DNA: TGTGCCAGCGCGGGGGAAGGCCCGGGCCTCAATCAGCCCCAGCATTTT. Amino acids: CASAGEGPGLNQPQHF.

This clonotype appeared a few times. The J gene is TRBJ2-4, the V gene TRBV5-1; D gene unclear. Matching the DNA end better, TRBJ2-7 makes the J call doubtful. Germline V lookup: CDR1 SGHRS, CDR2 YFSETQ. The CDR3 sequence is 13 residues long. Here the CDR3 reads CASSFKADYEQYF. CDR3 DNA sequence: TGCGCCAGCAGCTTCAAGGCTGACTACGAGCAGTACTTC.

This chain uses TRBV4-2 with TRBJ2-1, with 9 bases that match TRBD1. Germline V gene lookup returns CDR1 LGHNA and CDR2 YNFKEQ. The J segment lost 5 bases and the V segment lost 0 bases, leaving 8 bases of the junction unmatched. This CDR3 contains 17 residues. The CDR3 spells CASSQEFWGQGDNEQFF. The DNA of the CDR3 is TGTGCCAGCAGCCAAGAGTTTTGGGGACAGGGAGACAATGAGCAGTTCTTC.

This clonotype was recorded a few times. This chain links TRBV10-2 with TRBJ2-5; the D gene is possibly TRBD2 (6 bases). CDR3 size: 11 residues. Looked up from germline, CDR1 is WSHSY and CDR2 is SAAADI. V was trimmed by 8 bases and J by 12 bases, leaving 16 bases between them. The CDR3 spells CASRGGGPEYF. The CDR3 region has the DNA TGCGCCAGCCGGGGAGGCGGACCAGAGTACTTC.